The T cell receptor (beta chain) under discussion was sequenced for a study of Graves' ophthalmopathy and Graves' hyperthyroidism. As for the study in general: Investigators collected peripheral blood at initial diagnosis, before any treatment was given.

Investigators amplified TCR beta CDR3 regions from RNA transcripts. An opening RT-PCR round employed HTBI primers and preceded a second-round multiplex PCR. Using its own MiXCR run on the multiplex PCR reads, TCRdb lists one record per CDR3 protein. The sample consists of about 160,000 distinct CDR3 sequences, under 45% of them appearing once. This clonotype was detected ten times or more. CDR3 length: 15 amino acids. The germline gives CDR1 SGHRS, CDR2 YFSETQ. V was clipped by 5 bases and J by 7 bases; unmatched bases: 9. The rearrangement links TRBV5-1 to TRBJ2-2; 9 nucleotides line up with TRBD2. The source is a man aged 25 to 40 with Graves' ophthalmopathy. The sequencing input was peripheral blood. CDR3 residues: CASSPTSGGVGELFF. Here the CDR3 DNA reads TGCGCCAGCAGTCCGACTAGCGGTGGCGTCGGGGAGCTGTTTTTT.